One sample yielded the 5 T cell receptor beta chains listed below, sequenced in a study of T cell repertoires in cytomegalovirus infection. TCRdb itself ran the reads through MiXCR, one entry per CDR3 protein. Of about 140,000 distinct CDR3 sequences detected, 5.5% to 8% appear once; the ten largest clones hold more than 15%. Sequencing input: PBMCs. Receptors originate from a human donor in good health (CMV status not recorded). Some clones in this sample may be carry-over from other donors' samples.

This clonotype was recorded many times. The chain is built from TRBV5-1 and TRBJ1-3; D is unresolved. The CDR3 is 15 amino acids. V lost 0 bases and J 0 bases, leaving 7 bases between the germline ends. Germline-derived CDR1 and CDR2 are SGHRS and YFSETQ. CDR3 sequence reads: CASSLDGGSGNTIYF. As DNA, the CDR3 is TGCGCCAGCAGCTTGGATGGCGGCTCTGGAAACACCATATATTTT.

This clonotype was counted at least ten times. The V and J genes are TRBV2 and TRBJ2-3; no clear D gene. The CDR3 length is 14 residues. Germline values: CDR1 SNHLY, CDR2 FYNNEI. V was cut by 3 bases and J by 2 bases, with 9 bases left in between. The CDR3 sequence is CASSDGQYTDTQYF. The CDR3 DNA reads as TGTGCCAGCAGTGATGGCCAATACACAGATACGCAGTATTTT.

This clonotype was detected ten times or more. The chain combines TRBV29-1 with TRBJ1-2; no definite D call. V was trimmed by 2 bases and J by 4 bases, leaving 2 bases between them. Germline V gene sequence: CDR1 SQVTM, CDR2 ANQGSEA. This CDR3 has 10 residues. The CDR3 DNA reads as TGCAGCGTTGAATCCTATGGCTACACCTTC. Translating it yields CSVESYGYTF.

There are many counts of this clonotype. The CDR3 DNA reads TGCAGTGCTAGAGGTTGGACAGGGTACAGGGAAGAGACCCAGTACTTC. It yields the protein CSARGWTGYREETQYF. This chain joins TRBV20-1 and TRBJ2-5; 8 nucleotides align to TRBD1. This CDR3 region has 16 residues. With 1 base clipped from V and 3 bases from J, the junction kept 10 bases outside the gene matches. Germline lookup yields CDR1 DFQATT and CDR2 SNEGSKA (reference sequence).

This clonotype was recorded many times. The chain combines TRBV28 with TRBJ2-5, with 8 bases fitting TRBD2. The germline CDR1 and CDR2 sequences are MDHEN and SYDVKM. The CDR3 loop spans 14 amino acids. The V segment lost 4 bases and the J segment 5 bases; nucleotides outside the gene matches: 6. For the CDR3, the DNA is TGTGCCAGCAGTTACGGGGGGGCCCGTGAGACCCAGTACTTC. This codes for CASSYGGARETQYF. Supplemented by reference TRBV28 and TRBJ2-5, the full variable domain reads DVKVTQSSRYLVKRTGEKVFLECVQDMDHENMFWYRQDPGLGLRLIYFSYDVKMKEKGDIPEGYSVSREKKERFSLILESASTNQTSMYLCASSYGGARETQYFGPGTRLLVL.